The entry below describes one TCR beta chain. Its antigen is unknown. This sample stems from a study of PD-1 blockade in classical Hodgkin lymphoma. For the study at large: Nivolumab was given intravenously to patients at 3 mg/kg every 2 weeks.

This CDR3 spans 13 amino acids. V was trimmed by 0 bases and J by 6 bases, leaving 9 bases between them. Germline assignment: CDR1 SGHRS and CDR2 YFSETQ. Broader study findings: Only CD4+ TCR diversity, not CD8+, had risen significantly by C4D1. Newly diagnosed patients were reported to start with lower TCR diversity than healthy donors.

The time point was: cycle 4 day 1 (C4D1), after less than seven weeks of nivolumab. In every patient, relapse followed autologous stem cell transplantation, while exposure to brentuximab vedotin differed. Responses achieved at best were complete response, partial response or progressive disease. Repertoires were generated with immunoSEQ multiplex PCR, while TCRdb's copy carries only in-frame clones and drops some. The data contain 31,000 or so clones, around 85% of them singletons. The rearrangement joins TRBV5-1 to TRBJ1-1, with D hard to call. This material consisted of peripheral blood mononuclear cells (PBMCs), taken before the fourth cycle of nivolumab. The receptor was isolated from a human donor with classical Hodgkin lymphoma. CDR3 in amino acids: CASSLASGPEAFF. CDR3 in DNA: TGCGCCAGCAGCTTGGCCAGCGGCCCTGAAGCTTTCTTT.